This T cell receptor beta chain was profiled in a study of low-dose radiotherapy and immunotherapy resistance in tumors (dated by TCRdb to the early 2020s). About the study as a whole: In Cohort 1, each fraction delivered 0.5 Gy every 2 weeks, and the prescribed total PTV dose was 6.5 Gy. Eight patients were included in the translational analysis: three from the first dose cohort and the first five from the second dose cohort. No randomization into treatment groups was done for the people taking part in the trial. Aspirin 300 mg was taken orally once daily by patients for four cycles, starting on cycle 1 day 1. Cyclophosphamide 200 mg/m2 was given intravenously every two weeks, one day before each radiation and immunotherapy administration. Nivolumab was administered intravenously as a 240 mg flat dose every two weeks, and ipilimumab was administered intravenously at 1 mg/kg every six weeks. For Cohort 2, the dose was 1 Gy per fraction given every two weeks, adding up to 13 Gy in total across 26 weeks.

V lost 2 bases and J lost 7 bases; the stretch between them is 15 bases long. For CDR1 and CDR2, the germline V gene lists MDHEN and SYDVKM. The CDR3 has 14 amino acids, counting the end cysteine and phenylalanine. Just CDR3 DNA is preserved here, 42 bases in frame from base 1. Remarks on this clonotype: The clone's antigen remains unknown. Qualities for individual bases were not recorded, and no much larger clone is one base off.

The donors took part in RACIN, a single-arm, phase I, dose-escalation trial that combined nivolumab, ipilimumab, aspirin, low-dose cyclophosphamide and low-dose radiotherapy. Eligible patients had advanced, TIL-negative solid tumors. First-strand cDNA was synthesized using Superscript III and a set of TRAV- and TRBV-specific primers, so that both TCRalpha and TCRbeta chains were covered. TCRs were amplified with Phusion for about 20 PCR cycles using a constant-region primer together with the adapter attached to the V primers. Amplification of the isolated mRNA was done with the MessageAmp II aRNA Amplification Kit, which involved an approximately 16-hour in vitro transcription at 37 degrees C. The Dynabeads mRNA DIRECT Purification Kit was used to isolate the mRNA for TCR sequencing. Indexed Illumina adapters were added in a second roughly 25-cycle Phusion PCR, and the resulting products were purified with AMPure XP beads. As for how the authors treated the data: Custom Perl scripts pooled TCR sequences encoding the same protein, removed out-of-frame sequences and computed each clonotype's abundance. The analysis excluded TCR sequences that were supported by just one read. Among the metrics used to describe the repertoires were Shannon entropy, Gini index, clonality, richness, and the frequency of TCRs shared between repertoires. Using fastp trimming at Q25 and MiXCR clonotype assembly, TCRdb reanalyzed the public sequencing data and kept in-frame beta chains. Identical CDR3 protein sequences are pooled into one entry, listed with their most common genes and DNA. The V and J calls shown here were made by TCRdb, not taken from the authors' results. Here the sample has 9,800 or so distinct CDR3 sequences; roughly four fifths occur a single time. The top ten constitute approximately 1.3% of the sample.

This clonotype was obtained from a human donor with advanced metastatic prostate, ovarian, gallbladder or colorectal cancer (not recorded which). This table probably holds off-target reads from a library built for another chain. The chain is assembled from TRBV28 and TRBJ2-7; the D call is possibly TRBD1 or TRBD2, each sharing 5 bases. The nucleotide sequence reads as follows: TGTGCCAGCAGTTTAGGTCCAGGGACCGGAGAGCAGTACTTC. The resulting protein is CASSLGPGTGEQYF.